The rows below give T cell receptor beta chains drawn from one sample of a study of cytomegalovirus exposure and HLA in healthy donors. TCRdb keeps only in-frame clones here, not all; method: immunoSEQ multiplex PCR. The sample consists of approximately 250,000 clones, approximately 81% of them appearing once. Sequencing was done on a sample of PBMCs. Every receptor here comes from a girl aged 2-9 years in good health and CMV-seronegative. Both conserved end residues are part of each CDR3. A D gene is named only where the DNA matches it firmly. Rows may omit the clone size; those that give it use once, few, many or a size class.

v_gene,d_gene,j_gene,abundance,CDR3nt,CDR3aa
TRBV29-1,TRBD2,TRBJ2-7,-,TGCAGCGCCGTTAGCGGGGGGGCTCTCGAGCAGTACTTC,CSAVSGGALEQYF
TRBV2,-,TRBJ2-1,-,TGTGCCAGCAGCAGGACTCTCTACAATGAGCAGTTCTTC,CASSRTLYNEQFF
TRBV11-2,-,TRBJ1-1,-,TGTGCCAGCAGCTTATCTCCAGGGGCAGGGCGTACTGAAGCTTTCTTT,CASSLSPGAGRTEAFF
TRBV10-1,TRBD1,TRBJ2-1,-,TGCGCCAGCAGTGGCGGGACAGGGCCCTCCAATGAGCAGTTCTTC,CASSGGTGPSNEQFF
TRBV6-6,-,TRBJ1-6,-,TGTGCCAGCACCTTCAGCTCCTATAATTCACCCCTCCACTTT,CASTFSSYNSPLHF
TRBV2,-,TRBJ1-4,-,TGTGCCGTTCCCGTGACAGGATACTTGTTTTTT,CAVPVTGYLFF
TRBV23-1,-,TRBJ1-5,-,TGCGCCAGCAGTCAATCGACCCCGGGGCCCCAGCATTTT,CASSQSTPGPQHF
TRBV19,TRBD1,TRBJ2-2,-,TGTGCCAGTAGTATAGCTCCGGGACAGGGGTACACCGGGGAGCTGTTTTTT,CASSIAPGQGYTGELFF
TRBV7-9,-,TRBJ2-7,once,TGTTCCAGCAGCTTAGGGTCAACTAGCTCCTACGAGCAGTACTTC,CSSSLGSTSSYEQYF
TRBV10-3,-,TRBJ2-3,-,TGTGCCATCAGGGAGAGAGACAGTCCCGTCCCAGATACGCAGTATTTT,CAIRERDSPVPDTQYF
TRBV7-9,TRBD2,TRBJ2-7,-,TGTGCCAGCAGCTTATATGGGTCAGGACTAGCGGTTTACGAGCAGTACTTC,CASSLYGSGLAVYEQYF
TRBV5-1,TRBD1,TRBJ1-6,-,TGCGCCAGCAGCTACGGACAGGGCGAACCCCTCCACTTT,CASSYGQGEPLHF
TRBV10-3,TRBD1,TRBJ1-1,few,TGTGCCATCACCGAACAGGGGGCAGACACTGAAGCTTTCTTT,CAITEQGADTEAFF
TRBV6-1,-,TRBJ1-1,-,TGTGCCAGCAGTGAGGCAGGGTCACGCACTGAAGCTTTCTTT,CASSEAGSRTEAFF
TRBV27,TRBD1,TRBJ2-7,-,TGTGCCAGCAGTTTAAAGGGACAGACTTACGAGCAGTACTTC,CASSLKGQTYEQYF
TRBV9,-,TRBJ1-1,-,TGTGCCAGCAGCGCCGGGGGGAGGGAAGCTTTCTTT,CASSAGGREAFF
TRBV6-5,-,TRBJ1-2,-,TGTGCCAGCAGTTATGCAGGCCTTGGAAACTATGGCTACACCTTC,CASSYAGLGNYGYTF
TRBV7-9,TRBD1,TRBJ1-5,once,TGTTCCAGCAGCTTAGGGAGACAGGGGGCGAATCAGCCCCAGCATTTT,CSSSLGRQGANQPQHF
TRBV25-1,-,TRBJ2-5,-,TGTGCCAGCAGCGCGACAGTCTTAGGGGAGACCCAGTACTTC,CASSATVLGETQYF
TRBV4-2,-,TRBJ2-1,-,TGTGCCAGCAGCCAAGACTTAAAGCGGGTGTTCTACAATGAGCAGTTCTTC,CASSQDLKRVFYNEQFF
TRBV29-1,-,TRBJ2-1,-,TGCAGCGTTGAAGATAGCCGCCCTGACAATGAGCAGTTCTTC,CSVEDSRPDNEQFF
TRBV30,TRBD2,TRBJ2-1,-,TGTGCCTGGAGTGTATCGCTAGCGGGGTACAATGAGCAGTTCTTC,CAWSVSLAGYNEQFF
TRBV10-3,TRBD1,TRBJ1-2,-,TGTGCCATCAGTGAGATACAGGGGTCTTATGGCTACACCTTC,CAISEIQGSYGYTF
TRBV11-2,-,TRBJ1-2,few,TGTGCCAGCAGCCCGGACGGACTCTATGGCTACACCTTC,CASSPDGLYGYTF
TRBV9,TRBD2,TRBJ2-3,-,TGTGCCAGCAGCGAACTAGCGGGCTACACAGATACGCAGTATTTT,CASSELAGYTDTQYF
TRBV2,TRBD2,TRBJ2-2,-,TGTGCCAGCAGGGGGACTAGCGGGGGCACCGGGGAGCTGTTTTTT,CASRGTSGGTGELFF
TRBV6-1,-,TRBJ1-1,-,TGTGCCAGCAGTGAAGCAAACAGGGCCCGTGTTTTCTTT,CASSEANRARVFF
TRBV6-1,-,TRBJ1-5,few,TGTGCCAGCGCACGTTGGGGCCAGCCCCAGCATTTT,CASARWGQPQHF
TRBV7-2,TRBD1,TRBJ2-7,-,TGTGCCAGCAGCCCCAAACGGACAGGGGCGAACGAGCAGTACTTC,CASSPKRTGANEQYF
TRBV6-1,-,TRBJ2-7,-,TGTGCCAGCAGGGTGGGCAGGCCCAGCGAGCAGTACTTC,CASRVGRPSEQYF
TRBV11-2,TRBD1,TRBJ1-2,-,TGTGCCAGCAGCTTACGGACAGGGGGTCAGATGGGTAACTATGGCTACACCTTC,CASSLRTGGQMGNYGYTF
TRBV5-1,-,TRBJ2-5,-,TGCGCCAGCAGCTTAGGAGGACTCCCGGTATCGGAGACCCAGTACTTC,CASSLGGLPVSETQYF
TRBV5-1,-,TRBJ2-7,few,TGCGCCAGCAGCTTAAACCCCGGGACTTCGGTTGTCGACGAGCAGTACTTC,CASSLNPGTSVVDEQYF
TRBV7-6,TRBD1,TRBJ1-5,-,TGTGCCAGCAGCCCAGGGACAGGGGGCAATCAGCCCCAGCATTTT,CASSPGTGGNQPQHF
TRBV14,TRBD1,TRBJ1-2,-,TGTGCCAGCAGCCACGGTCGGATCCAGGGGGCCAACTATGGCTACACCTTC,CASSHGRIQGANYGYTF
TRBV15,-,TRBJ1-1,-,TGTGCCACCAGCACAACAGGGAAAGGGAACACTGAAGCTTTCTTT,CATSTTGKGNTEAFF
TRBV29-1,TRBD1,TRBJ2-1,-,TGCAGCGTCGGACAGGGATTAAGCAATGAGCAGTTCTTC,CSVGQGLSNEQFF
TRBV15,TRBD2,TRBJ2-1,-,TGTGCCACCAGCCTAGCGGGGTTCAATGAGCAGTTCTTC,CATSLAGFNEQFF
TRBV28,TRBD2,TRBJ2-7,-,TGTGCCAGCACGGGACTAGCGTACGAGCAGTACTTC,CASTGLAYEQYF
TRBV2,-,TRBJ2-5,-,TGTGCCAGCAGTGAGGGGAGAGAGACCCAGTACTTC,CASSEGRETQYF
TRBV5-4,TRBD2,TRBJ2-3,-,TGTGCCAGCAGCTTTGGGACTAGTGGCGAGGGTACGCAGTATTTT,CASSFGTSGEGTQYF
TRBV5-6,-,TRBJ2-1,-,TGTGCCAGCAGCTTACTTGATGAGCAGTTCTTC,CASSLLDEQFF
TRBV6-1,-,TRBJ1-3,-,TGTGCCAGCAATCGACAGAGATCGGACGGAAACACCATATATTTT,CASNRQRSDGNTIYF
TRBV29-1,TRBD1,TRBJ1-2,-,TGCAGCGCGTTCAGGGGGCGCAATGGCTACACCTTC,CSAFRGRNGYTF
TRBV9,TRBD2,TRBJ2-1,-,TGTGCCAGCAGCGTAGTGGGACTAGCGGGGAGTAGCTCCTACAATGAGCAGTTCTTC,CASSVVGLAGSSSYNEQFF
TRBV5-1,TRBD1,TRBJ2-2,few,TGCGCCAGCAGCTTGGCCAACGTAAGAGGACAGGGGGCCGTCGGGGAGCTGTTTTTT,CASSLANVRGQGAVGELFF
TRBV5-4,TRBD2,TRBJ2-7,-,TGTGCCACCCAGACTAGCGGGATGTACGACGAGCAGTACTTC,CATQTSGMYDEQYF
TRBV6-1,-,TRBJ1-1,-,TGTGCCAGCATATACCTCGGACTGATGAACACTGAAGCTTTCTTT,CASIYLGLMNTEAFF
TRBV25-1,-,TRBJ1-4,-,TGTGCCAGCAGTGAGTTCGAGGGAACTAATGAAAAACTGTTTTTT,CASSEFEGTNEKLFF
TRBV18,-,TRBJ1-6,once,TGTGCCAGCTCACCACTTCCGGGACAATTAAATTCACCCCTCCACTTT,CASSPLPGQLNSPLHF
TRBV29-1,-,TRBJ2-6,-,TGCAGCGTTGGCTACTCTGGGGCCAACGTCCTGACTTTC,CSVGYSGANVLTF
TRBV2,-,TRBJ2-3,-,TGTGCCAGCAGTGAAAGAATGACTAGCACAGATACGCAGTATTTT,CASSERMTSTDTQYF
TRBV25-1,TRBD2,TRBJ2-3,once,TGTGCCAGCAGTTGGGGAGGGGTCACAGATACGCAGTATTTT,CASSWGGVTDTQYF